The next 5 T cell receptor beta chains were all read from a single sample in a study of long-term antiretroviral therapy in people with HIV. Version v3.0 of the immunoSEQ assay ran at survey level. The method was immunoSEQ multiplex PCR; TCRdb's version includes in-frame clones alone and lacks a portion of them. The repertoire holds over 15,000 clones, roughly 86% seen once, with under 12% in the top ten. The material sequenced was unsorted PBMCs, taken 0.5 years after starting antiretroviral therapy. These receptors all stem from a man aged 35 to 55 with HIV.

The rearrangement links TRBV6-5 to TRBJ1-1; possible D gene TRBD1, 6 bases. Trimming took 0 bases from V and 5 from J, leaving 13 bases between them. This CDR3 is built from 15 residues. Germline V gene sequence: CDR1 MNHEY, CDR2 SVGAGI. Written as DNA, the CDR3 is TGTGCCAGCAGTTACTCGTCAGGGGCGGGGACTGAAGCTTTCTTT. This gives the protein CASSYSSGAGTEAFF.

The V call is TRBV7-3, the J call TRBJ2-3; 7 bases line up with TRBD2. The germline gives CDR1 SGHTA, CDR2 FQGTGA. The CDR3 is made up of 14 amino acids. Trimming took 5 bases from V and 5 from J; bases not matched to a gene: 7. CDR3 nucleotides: TGTGCCAGCAGCGAACTAGCGAACCTAGATACGCAGTATTTT. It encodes CASSELANLDTQYF.

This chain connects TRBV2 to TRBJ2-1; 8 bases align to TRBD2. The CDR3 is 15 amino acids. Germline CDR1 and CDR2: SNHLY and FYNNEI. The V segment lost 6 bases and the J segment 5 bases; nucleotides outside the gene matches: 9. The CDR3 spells CASRPGGAPHNEQFF. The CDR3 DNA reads TGTGCCAGCAGGCCCGGGGGGGCGCCCCACAATGAGCAGTTCTTC. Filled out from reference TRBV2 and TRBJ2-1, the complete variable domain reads EPEVTQTPSHQVTQMGQEVILRCVPISNHLYFYWYRQILGQKVEFLVSFYNNEISEKSEIFDDQFSVERPDGSNFTLKIRSTKLEDSAMYFCASRPGGAPHNEQFFGPGTRLTVL.

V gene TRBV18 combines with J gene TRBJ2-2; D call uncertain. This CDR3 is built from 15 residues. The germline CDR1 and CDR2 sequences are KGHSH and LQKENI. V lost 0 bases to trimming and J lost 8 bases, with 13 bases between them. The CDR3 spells CASSPPDSSRGELFF. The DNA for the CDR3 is TGTGCCAGCTCACCACCCGACTCCTCGAGGGGGGAGCTGTTTTTT.

The CDR3 sequence is CASSPMGRGETQYF. The CDR3 bases are TGTGCCAGCAGCCCGATGGGTCGGGGAGAGACCCAGTACTTC. The rearrangement uses TRBV14 and TRBJ2-5, with a weak D call TRBD2 (5 bases). Germline V gene sequence: CDR1 SGHDN, CDR2 FVKESK. The V gene lost 4 bases and the J gene lost 4 bases, with 13 bases spanning the gap. The CDR3 contains 14 residues.